The 8 T cell receptor beta chains reported below all come from one sample, sequenced in a study of blood T cell repertoires in COVID-19. Profiling relied on immunoSEQ multiplex PCR, and the TCRdb table lists in-frame clones only, not all of them. The sample has 130,000 to 150,000 clones, about 80% seen once. Source material: peripheral blood. The receptors here all came from a man aged 70 or older who had recovered from COVID-19.

This clone was observed a handful of times. V gene TRBV4-3 combines with J gene TRBJ2-1; 7 bases align to TRBD1. The CDR3 is 16 residues long. Losses at the gene ends were 1 base for V and 2 bases for J; bases not matched to a gene: 5. Per germline, CDR1 LGHNA and CDR2 YSLEER. In DNA, the CDR3 is TGCGCCAGCAGCCAAGGGGCGACAGGGCCCTACAATGAGCAGTTCTTC. Amino acid sequence: CASSQGATGPYNEQFF.

The V and J genes are TRBV10-3 and TRBJ2-5; maybe TRBD1 (6 bases). This CDR3 is 12 amino acids long. Germline assignment: CDR1 ENHRY and CDR2 SYGVKD. Trimming cost V 4 bases and J 5 bases, with 8 bases left between them. In DNA form, the CDR3 reads TGTGCCATCAGTGGAACAGGGGAGACCCAGTACTTC. It is translated as CAISGTGETQYF.

Written as DNA, the CDR3 is TGTGCCAGCAGCCGACTGACTGGAAGCTCCTACGAGCAGTACTTC. It is translated as CASSRLTGSSYEQYF. This chain connects TRBV6-5 to TRBJ2-7; D unclear. There are 15 residues in the CDR3. The V end lost 6 bases, the J end lost 0 bases, and 15 bases lay between the germline ends. The V gene's germline CDR1 is MNHEY and CDR2 SVGAGI.

In its sample, this clone was seen a few times. CDR3 nucleotide sequence: TGTGCCACCAGCGTCGGACTAGCGGAAAATGAGCAGTTCTTC. Translated: CATSVGLAENEQFF. J is TRBJ2-1 and V is TRBV15, with TRBD2 matching 10 bases. Trimming cost V 5 bases and J 7 bases; bases outside gene matches: 5. This CDR3 has 14 amino acids. The germline V gene has CDR1 LNHNV and CDR2 YYDKDF (reference sequence).

The chain is built from TRBV18 and TRBJ2-7; weak D call: TRBD2 (5 bases). Trimming shortened V by 1 base and J by 2 bases, and 15 bases separated the two germline ends. Per germline, CDR1 KGHSH and CDR2 LQKENI. This CDR3 has 16 amino acids. The CDR3 DNA reads as TGTGCCAGCTCACCACGTCGGGGTTCTGGTCCCTACGAGCAGTACTTC. The encoded protein is CASSPRRGSGPYEQYF.

CDR3 DNA sequence: TGCGCCAGCAGCTTGGGCCCGGGGAACACTGAAGCTTTCTTT. It translates to CASSLGPGNTEAFF. The chain uses TRBV5-1 and TRBJ1-1; D is unclear. V was shortened by 0 bases and J by 1 base, with 7 bases between the two germline ends. CDR1 and CDR2 from the germline V gene are SGHRS and YFSETQ. This CDR3 contains 14 residues.

V gene TRBV10-3 combines with J gene TRBJ2-3; TRBD1 is a possible D gene (6 bases). Germline loops: CDR1 ENHRY, CDR2 SYGVKD. V shed 3 bases and J shed 0 bases, with 10 bases lying between them. This CDR3 contains 15 residues. As DNA, the CDR3 is TGTGCCATCAGTGAACGGACAGAAAGCACAGATACGCAGTATTTT. Translation gives CAISERTESTDTQYF.

V is TRBV29-1 and J is TRBJ2-7; 8 bases agree with TRBD1. Germline trimming cut 3 bases from V and 1 base from J; bases unmatched to any gene: 5. The CDR3 consists of 14 residues. The V gene's germline CDR1 is SQVTM and CDR2 ANQGSEA. CDR3 bases: TGCAGCGTTGACTCCGGGACAGGATCCTACGAGCAGTACTTC. Its protein is CSVDSGTGSYEQYF.